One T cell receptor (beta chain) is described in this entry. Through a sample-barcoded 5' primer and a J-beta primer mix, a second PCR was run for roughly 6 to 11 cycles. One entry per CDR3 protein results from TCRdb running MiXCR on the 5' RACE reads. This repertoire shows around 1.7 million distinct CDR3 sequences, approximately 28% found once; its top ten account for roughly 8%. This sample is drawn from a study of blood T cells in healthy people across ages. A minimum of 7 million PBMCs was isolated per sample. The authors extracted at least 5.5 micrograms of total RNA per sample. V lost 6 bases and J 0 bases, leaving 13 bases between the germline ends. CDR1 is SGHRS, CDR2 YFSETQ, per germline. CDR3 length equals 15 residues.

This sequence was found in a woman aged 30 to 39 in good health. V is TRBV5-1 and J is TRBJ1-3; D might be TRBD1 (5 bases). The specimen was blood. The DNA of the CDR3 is TGCGCCAGCAAAGTTGGGGCCACCTCTGGAAACACCATATATTTT. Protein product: CASKVGATSGNTIYF.